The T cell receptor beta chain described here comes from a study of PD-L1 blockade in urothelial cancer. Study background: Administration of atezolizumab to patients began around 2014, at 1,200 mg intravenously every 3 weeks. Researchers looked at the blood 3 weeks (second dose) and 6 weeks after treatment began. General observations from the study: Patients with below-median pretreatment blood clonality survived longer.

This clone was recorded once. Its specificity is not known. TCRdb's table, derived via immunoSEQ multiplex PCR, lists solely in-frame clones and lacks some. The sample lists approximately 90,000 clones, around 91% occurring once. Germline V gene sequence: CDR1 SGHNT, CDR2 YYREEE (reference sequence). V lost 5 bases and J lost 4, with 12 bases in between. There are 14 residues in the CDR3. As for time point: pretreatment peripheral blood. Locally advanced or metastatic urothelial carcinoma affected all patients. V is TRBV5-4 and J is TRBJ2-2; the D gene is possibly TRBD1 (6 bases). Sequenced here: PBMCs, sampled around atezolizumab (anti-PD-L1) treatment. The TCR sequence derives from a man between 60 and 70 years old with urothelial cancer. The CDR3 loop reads CASSPRGSTGELFF. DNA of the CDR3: TGTGCCAGCAGTCCCAGGGGCAGCACCGGGGAGCTGTTTTTT.